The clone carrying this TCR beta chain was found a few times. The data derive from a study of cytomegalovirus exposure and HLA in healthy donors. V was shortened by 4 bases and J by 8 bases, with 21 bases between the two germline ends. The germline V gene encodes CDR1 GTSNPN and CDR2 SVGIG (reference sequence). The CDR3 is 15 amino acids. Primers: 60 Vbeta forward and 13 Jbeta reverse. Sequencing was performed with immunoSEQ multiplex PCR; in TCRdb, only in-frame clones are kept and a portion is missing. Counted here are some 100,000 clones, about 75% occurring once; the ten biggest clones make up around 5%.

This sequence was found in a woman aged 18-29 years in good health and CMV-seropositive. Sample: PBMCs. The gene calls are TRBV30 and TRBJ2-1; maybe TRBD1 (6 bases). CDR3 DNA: TGTGCCTGGAACCCTATGGGGCAGGGGAGCGATGAGCAGTTCTTC. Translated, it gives CAWNPMGQGSDEQFF.